This paragraph reports one TCR beta chain. This record belongs to a study of blood T cell repertoires in COVID-19. At the level of the study: Sites across the United States, Italy and Spain contributed samples from acute and convalescent COVID-19. PBMCs, B-cell-depleted T cells, or T cells provided the cDNA or gDNA that made up the material.

Original processing notes: Amplification of reference gene primers provided the estimated nucleated cell counts. Using immunoSEQ multiplex PCR, the repertoire was profiled, and TCRdb retains in-frame clones only, with some absent. V, J and clone size derive from that table, while D and trimming were established from the DNA sequence. The sample lists approximately 270,000 clones; 80% to 90% were seen once. The CDR3 spans 15 residues. V was pared by 0 bases and J by 6 bases, with 4 bases of the junction left unmatched. Per the germline V gene, CDR1 is SGHRS and CDR2 is YFSETQ. The chain couples TRBV5-1 to TRBJ2-3, with TRBD2 matching 10 bases. The sequenced sample consisted of peripheral blood. This receptor was obtained from a woman aged 70-85 years with acute or convalescent COVID-19. The CDR3 DNA follows: TGCGCCAGCAGCTTGGAGGGACTAGCGCAGGATACGCAGTATTTT. Amino acid sequence: CASSLEGLAQDTQYF.